This is a list of T cell receptor beta chains from one sample in a study of early T cells in non-severe SARS-CoV-2 infection. TCRdb recomputed calls from the 5' RACE reads with MiXCR, one row per CDR3 protein. This repertoire shows around 60,000 distinct CDR3 sequences, roughly 13% found once; its top ten account for approximately 10%. Specimen: whole blood. The receptor source for this set is an adult who was a healthcare worker with PCR-confirmed SARS-CoV-2 infection or an uninfected control (not recorded which). Each CDR3 is given with its conserved first and last residue. D genes are given only for firm matches. Clone size is not always given. Where it is, it says once, few, many or a class for expanded clones.

D gene: -
J gene: TRBJ1-5
clone size: many
V gene: TRBV7-3
CDR3 DNA: TGTGCCAGCAGCAGGGCCAGGGTGAGCCAGCCCCAGCATTTT
CDR3 protein: CASSRARVSQPQHF

D gene: TRBD1
J gene: TRBJ1-1
clone size: many
V gene: TRBV6-2/TRBV6-3
CDR3 DNA: TGTGCCAGCAGTTACTCCCTTAGGACAGGGAACACTGAAGCTTTCTTT
CDR3 protein: CASSYSLRTGNTEAFF

D gene: TRBD1
J gene: TRBJ1-5
clone size: many
V gene: TRBV19
CDR3 DNA: TGTGCCAGTAGCTACCTGTCTTTGGAGGGGGCAAGCAATCAGCCCCAGCATTTT
CDR3 protein: CASSYLSLEGASNQPQHF

D gene: TRBD1
J gene: TRBJ1-1
clone size: few
V gene: TRBV6-5
CDR3 DNA: TGTGCCAGCAAATTGACAGGGGTCACTGAAGCTTTCTTT
CDR3 protein: CASKLTGVTEAFF

D gene: -
J gene: TRBJ2-2
clone size: few
V gene: TRBV12-2
CDR3 DNA: TGTGCAAGTCGCTTAGGGGCAGCGGGAGGACGCACCGGGGAGCTGTTTTTT
CDR3 protein: CASRLGAAGGRTGELFF

D gene: TRBD2
J gene: TRBJ2-2
clone size: -
V gene: TRBV4-3
CDR3 DNA: TGCGCCAGCAGCCAAGATCGAGTGGGACTAGGAGCCTCCGGGGAGCTGTTTTTT
CDR3 protein: CASSQDRVGLGASGELFF

D gene: TRBD2
J gene: TRBJ2-7
clone size: -
V gene: TRBV29-1
CDR3 DNA: TGCAGCGGGCGGGGGGCCCACGAGCAGTACTTC
CDR3 protein: CSGRGAHEQYF

D gene: TRBD1
J gene: TRBJ1-3
clone size: few
V gene: TRBV5-1
CDR3 DNA: TGCGCCAGCAGGACCGACAGGGCTGAAGGAAACACCATATATTTT
CDR3 protein: CASRTDRAEGNTIYF

D gene: TRBD1
J gene: TRBJ2-1
clone size: many
V gene: TRBV19
CDR3 DNA: TGTGCCAGTAGTATAGTAGACAGGGGGCGCCATGAGCAGTTCTTC
CDR3 protein: CASSIVDRGRHEQFF

D gene: TRBD2
J gene: TRBJ2-3
clone size: -
V gene: TRBV6-5
CDR3 DNA: TGTGCCAGTGGGGACGGCGGGAGAGGCACAGATACGCAGTATTTT
CDR3 protein: CASGDGGRGTDTQYF

D gene: -
J gene: TRBJ2-7
clone size: many
V gene: TRBV7-2
CDR3 DNA: TGTGCCAGCAGCCCCCTGAGGGGCGCGAGATACGAGCAGTACTTC
CDR3 protein: CASSPLRGARYEQYF

D gene: -
J gene: TRBJ1-5
clone size: few
V gene: TRBV6-5
CDR3 DNA: TGTGCCAGCAGCCCCTCTGTGGGGGATTTGTTTGGCAATCAGCCCCAGCATTTT
CDR3 protein: CASSPSVGDLFGNQPQHF

D gene: TRBD1
J gene: TRBJ1-3
clone size: many
V gene: TRBV7-6
CDR3 DNA: TGTGCCAGCAGCTTAGCGGTAGGGGGCGCCGTCTCTGGAAACACCATATATTTT
CDR3 protein: CASSLAVGGAVSGNTIYF

D gene: -
J gene: TRBJ2-7
clone size: once
V gene: TRBV2
CDR3 DNA: TGTGCCAGCAGTGCCTCCTCGACACAACTCTCCTACGAGCAGTACTTC
CDR3 protein: CASSASSTQLSYEQYF

D gene: TRBD1
J gene: TRBJ1-4
clone size: few
V gene: TRBV7-2
CDR3 DNA: TGTGCCAGCAGCCGCGACAGGGTTGGGTCAACTAATGAAAAACTGTTTTTT
CDR3 protein: CASSRDRVGSTNEKLFF

D gene: TRBD2
J gene: TRBJ2-2
clone size: few
V gene: TRBV7-3
CDR3 DNA: TGTGCCAGCAGCTTACCAATAGCGGGGGACGACACCGGGGAGCTGTTTTTT
CDR3 protein: CASSLPIAGDDTGELFF

D gene: -
J gene: TRBJ1-6
clone size: -
V gene: TRBV4-1
CDR3 DNA: TGCGCCAGCAGCCAAAGCCAAGTATCTAATTCACCCCTCCACTTT
CDR3 protein: CASSQSQVSNSPLHF

D gene: -
J gene: TRBJ2-1
clone size: few
V gene: TRBV12-3/TRBV12-4
CDR3 DNA: TGTGCCAGCAGCCCCGACATGAGCTCCTACAATGAGCAGTTCTTC
CDR3 protein: CASSPDMSSYNEQFF

D gene: TRBD2
J gene: TRBJ2-1
clone size: many
V gene: TRBV3-1
CDR3 DNA: TGTGCCAGCAGCCAGACCCTGCGACTAGCGGGGGGTCTCGATGAGCAGTTCTTC
CDR3 protein: CASSQTLRLAGGLDEQFF

D gene: -
J gene: TRBJ2-3
clone size: many
V gene: TRBV11-2
CDR3 DNA: TGTGCCAGCAGCCCGGGGACGTACGCGCAGTATTTT
CDR3 protein: CASSPGTYAQYF

D gene: -
J gene: TRBJ1-1
clone size: many
V gene: TRBV27
CDR3 DNA: TGTGCCAGCAGTTCGGTCGGGGACACTGAAGCTTTCTTT
CDR3 protein: CASSSVGDTEAFF

D gene: -
J gene: TRBJ2-2
clone size: -
V gene: TRBV5-1
CDR3 DNA: TGCGCCAGCAAGAAGGGGGTGGACACCGGGGAGCTGTTTTTT
CDR3 protein: CASKKGVDTGELFF

D gene: TRBD1
J gene: TRBJ1-2
clone size: -
V gene: TRBV27
CDR3 DNA: TGTGCCAGCAGTCTAACAGGGGCTGGCTACACCTTC
CDR3 protein: CASSLTGAGYTF

D gene: -
J gene: TRBJ2-7
clone size: -
V gene: TRBV2
CDR3 DNA: TGTGCCAGCAGTTATCTCTACGAGCAGTACTTC
CDR3 protein: CASSYLYEQYF

D gene: TRBD2
J gene: TRBJ2-1
clone size: -
V gene: TRBV12-3/TRBV12-4
CDR3 DNA: TGTGCCAGCAGCTCTAGCGGCCGCTCCTACAATGAGCAGTTCTTC
CDR3 protein: CASSSSGRSYNEQFF

D gene: TRBD2
J gene: TRBJ2-1
clone size: -
V gene: TRBV9
CDR3 DNA: TGTGCCAGCAGCCCTCAACTAGCGGGAGGATCGGTTGAGCAGTTCTTC
CDR3 protein: CASSPQLAGGSVEQFF

D gene: -
J gene: TRBJ2-2
clone size: many
V gene: TRBV2
CDR3 DNA: TGTGCCAGCGGGCCACGGAACACCGGGGAGCTGTTTTTT
CDR3 protein: CASGPRNTGELFF

D gene: TRBD1
J gene: TRBJ1-2
clone size: many
V gene: TRBV6-1
CDR3 DNA: TGTGCCAGCAGCTCGGAACAGGGGTATGGCTACACCTTC
CDR3 protein: CASSSEQGYGYTF

D gene: TRBD1
J gene: TRBJ2-3
clone size: many
V gene: TRBV20-1
CDR3 DNA: TGCAGTCTCGGGACAGGGTCCACAGATACGCAGTATTTT
CDR3 protein: CSLGTGSTDTQYF

D gene: TRBD2
J gene: TRBJ2-3
clone size: -
V gene: TRBV11-2
CDR3 DNA: TGTGCCAGCAGCCGACTAGCGGGGGTTCCAGATACGCAGTATTTT
CDR3 protein: CASSRLAGVPDTQYF

D gene: -
J gene: TRBJ2-7
clone size: many
V gene: TRBV6-5
CDR3 DNA: TGTGCCAGCAGTTACTCCACCTCCGGGGATCGGGAGCAGTACTTC
CDR3 protein: CASSYSTSGDREQYF

D gene: -
J gene: TRBJ2-5
clone size: many
V gene: TRBV29-1
CDR3 DNA: TGCAGCGTTGAAGACCCAACAGGGAGGGGGCAAGAGACCCAGTACTTC
CDR3 protein: CSVEDPTGRGQETQYF

D gene: TRBD2
J gene: TRBJ2-7
clone size: many
V gene: TRBV5-4
CDR3 DNA: TGTGCCAGCAGCCCGGCAACCGGACTAGGGGTAACCGAGCAGTACTTC
CDR3 protein: CASSPATGLGVTEQYF